This passage covers 31 T cell receptor beta chains from one sample sequenced in a study of blood T cell repertoires in COVID-19. The repertoire was sequenced with immunoSEQ multiplex PCR; TCRdb's copy has only in-frame clones and lacks some. This sample has some 170,000 clones, with roughly four fifths found just once. The sample taken for sequencing was peripheral blood. These receptors all stem from a man aged 55-75 years with active or convalescent COVID-19.

The chain has TRBV20-1 and TRBJ2-1, with no clear D. The CDR3 spans 10 residues. V was cut by 5 bases and J by 6 bases, with 5 bases left in between. The germline V gene has CDR1 DFQATT and CDR2 SNEGSKA (reference sequence). CDR3 loop: CSALSNEQFF. As DNA, the CDR3 is TGCAGTGCTCTAAGCAATGAGCAGTTCTTC.

This clone was recorded only once. The rearrangement joins TRBV28 to TRBJ1-5; D is perhaps TRBD1 (5 bases). Trimming left V 6 bases short and J 1 base short, with 16 bases between. The CDR3 contains 16 residues. In germline, CDR1 is MDHEN, CDR2 SYDVKM. DNA for the CDR3: TGTGCCAGCAGCGTCGGGCGGGGGGTCAGCAATCAGCCCCAGCATTTT. Its translation is CASSVGRGVSNQPQHF.

The CDR3 DNA sequence: TGTGCCAGTAGTCTCGGGACAGGGGGCACCTATGGCTACACCTTC. Protein: CASSLGTGGTYGYTF. The rearrangement uses TRBV19 and TRBJ1-2, with 12 bases identical to TRBD1. After removal of 5 bases from V and 4 bases from J, the junction contained 5 bases not matched to a gene. Germline lookup yields CDR1 LNHDA and CDR2 SQIVND (reference sequence). CDR3 length: 15 residues.

This chain links TRBV6-5 with TRBJ2-7; D is possibly TRBD2 (6 bases). The ends were cut back, 11 bases at V and 0 bases at J, with 17 bases in the middle. In germline, CDR1 is MNHEY, CDR2 SVGAGI. CDR3 length equals 14 residues. The CDR3 is CAGKYGGNSYEQYF. DNA for the CDR3: TGTGCCGGCAAGTACGGAGGGAACTCCTACGAGCAGTACTTC.

The V gene is TRBV5-1, the J gene TRBJ2-7; 10 positions agree with TRBD1. This CDR3 contains 14 residues. Germline-derived CDR1 and CDR2 are SGHRS and YFSETQ. The V gene end was trimmed by 3 bases and the J gene end by 7 bases; junction bases not matched to a gene: 7. This CDR3 reads CASSSGTGVVEQYF. CDR3 in DNA: TGCGCCAGCAGCTCTGGGACAGGGGTAGTAGAGCAGTACTTC.

In DNA form, the CDR3 reads TGTGCCAGTCGACAGGGGTCGGGCACCGGGGAGCTGTTTTTT. This translates into CASRQGSGTGELFF. The chain is built from TRBV10-3 and TRBJ2-2, with 8 bases matching TRBD1. This CDR3 region has 14 residues. Germline assignment: CDR1 ENHRY and CDR2 SYGVKD. The V segment lost 10 bases and the J segment 4 bases; nucleotides outside the gene matches: 8.

The chain carries TRBV2 and TRBJ1-1; no clear D gene. The CDR3 is 13 amino acids. V lost 8 bases, J lost 5 bases, and 15 bases lay in between. Germline values: CDR1 SNHLY, CDR2 FYNNEI. The CDR3 DNA follows: TGTGCCAGCGGCGGCCAGACTCAAACTGAAGCTTTCTTT. This translates into CASGGQTQTEAFF.

The J gene is TRBJ2-7, the V gene TRBV6-2 or TRBV6-3, with 8 bases aligning to TRBD2. CDR1 is MNHEY, CDR2 SVGEGT, per germline. V shed 2 bases, J shed 0 bases, and the junction held 6 bases outside the gene matches. CDR3 length equals 16 residues. The CDR3 DNA is TGTGCCAGCAGTTACGTTCGCGGGAGGAGCTCCTACGAGCAGTACTTC. Amino acids: CASSYVRGRSSYEQYF.

The V call is TRBV5-4, the J call TRBJ2-2; D gene unclear. Trimming took off 4 bases at V and 3 bases at J, with 10 bases between the two ends. Germline V gene sequence: CDR1 SGHNT, CDR2 YYREEE (reference sequence). The CDR3 consists of 14 residues. CDR3 DNA: TGTGCCAGCAGCCGCGAACCGGACACCGGGGAGCTGTTTTTT. This encodes CASSREPDTGELFF.

This clone came up a few times. The genes are TRBV28 and TRBJ2-7; 13 bases fit TRBD2. V trimming: 1 base; J trimming: 2 bases; junction bases outside the gene matches: 2. The CDR3 sequence is 16 residues long. Germline values: CDR1 MDHEN, CDR2 SYDVKM. The chain's CDR3 is CASSLYTSGRAYEQYF. The DNA for the CDR3 is TGTGCCAGCAGTTTATACACTAGCGGGAGGGCCTACGAGCAGTACTTC.

This clone was recorded once. V gene TRBV5-1 combines with J gene TRBJ2-5, with 7 bases matching TRBD2. This CDR3 has 14 residues. V trimming: 5 bases; J trimming: 5 bases; junction bases outside the gene matches: 9. Germline CDR1 reads SGHRS; CDR2 reads YFSETQ. The chain's CDR3 is CASRGAFGGETQYF. DNA for the CDR3: TGCGCCAGCAGAGGAGCTTTCGGGGGGGAGACCCAGTACTTC.

DNA of the CDR3: TGTGCCTGCCGAGGGACTAGCCGAGGGTTGATATTAACAGATACGCAGTATTTT. This codes for CACRGTSRGLILTDTQYF. The chain employs TRBV27 and TRBJ2-3; 9 bases line up with TRBD2. The CDR3 is made up of 18 amino acids. The J segment lost 3 bases and the V segment lost 11 bases, leaving 21 bases of the junction unmatched. The germline gives CDR1 MNHEY, CDR2 SMNVEV (reference sequence).

This chain connects TRBV28 to TRBJ2-1; unclear D gene. V lost 9 bases to trimming and J lost 2 bases, with 14 bases between them. CDR1 MDHEN and CDR2 SYDVKM come from the germline V gene. The CDR3 runs to 14 residues. The CDR3 region is CASTPPGPYNEQFF. CDR3 DNA: TGTGCCAGTACCCCCCCTGGGCCCTACAATGAGCAGTTCTTC.

The V and J genes are TRBV9 and TRBJ1-3; 7 nucleotides agree with TRBD1. The junction had 9 bases not matched to a gene; V was cut back by 5 bases and J by 4 bases. The CDR3 is made up of 15 amino acids. The germline CDR1 and CDR2 sequences are SGDLS and YYNGEE. The CDR3 DNA is TGTGCCAGCAGTGCTCAAGGGGGCTACGGAAACACCATATATTTT. Translation gives CASSAQGGYGNTIYF.

This sequence joins TRBV28 and TRBJ1-5; D is undetermined. The CDR3 totals 12 residues. The V end lost 4 bases, the J end lost 7 bases, and 8 bases lay between the germline ends. Germline CDR1 MDHEN, CDR2 SYDVKM. CDR3 residues: CASSSLPQPQHF. CDR3 nucleotide sequence: TGTGCCAGCAGTTCCCTCCCCCAGCCCCAGCATTTT.

Written as DNA, the CDR3 is TGTGCCAGCAGCCCCGGGACAGGGGGCAACTATGGCTACACCTTC. This gives the protein CASSPGTGGNYGYTF. The V gene is TRBV7-8, the J gene TRBJ1-2; 12 positions match TRBD1. Trimming at V came to 5 bases and at J to 2 bases, leaving 3 bases not matched to a gene. CDR1 is SGHVS, CDR2 FQNEAQ, per germline. The CDR3 has 15 residues.

The chain carries TRBV12-5 and TRBJ2-1, with TRBD2 identical over 12 bases. V was pared by 6 bases and J by 4 bases, with 1 base of the junction left unmatched. The CDR3 runs 14 residues. Germline V gene lookup returns CDR1 LGHNT and CDR2 FRNRAP. The DNA for the CDR3 is TGTGCTAGTGGCCTAGCGGGAGGGTACAATGAGCAGTTCTTC. Translating it yields CASGLAGGYNEQFF.

The chain joins TRBV28 to TRBJ1-5; 7 nucleotides line up with TRBD1. There are 14 residues in the CDR3. CDR1 is MDHEN, CDR2 SYDVKM, per germline. V lost 3 bases to trimming and J lost 6 bases; unmatched junction nucleotides: 5. The CDR3 loop is CASSLRQGSQPQHF. DNA of the CDR3: TGTGCCAGCAGTTTGCGACAGGGAAGTCAGCCCCAGCATTTT.

The CDR3 DNA reads TGCGCCAGCAGGGTCGGGAGATACAATGAGCAGTTCTTC. Translating it yields CASRVGRYNEQFF. The chain uses TRBV5-1 and TRBJ2-1, with D maybe TRBD2 (6 bases). Germline lookup yields CDR1 SGHRS and CDR2 YFSETQ. Trimming stripped 5 bases from V and 4 bases from J, with 10 bases between. This CDR3 has 13 residues.

The V gene is TRBV28, the J gene TRBJ2-7; 9 bases agree with TRBD2. The CDR3 sequence is 15 residues long. The germline CDR1 and CDR2 sequences are MDHEN and SYDVKM. V lost 11 bases, J lost 2 bases, and 13 bases stayed unmatched. The CDR3 DNA reads TGTGCCGCTTCGGGGGTAGCGGGAGACACCTACGAGCAGTACTTC. It codes for CAASGVAGDTYEQYF.

The chain uses TRBV6-1 and TRBJ1-3; a weak D match, TRBD1 (5 bases). The germline V and J ends were trimmed by 3 bases and 0 bases, with 12 bases remaining between them. From germline, CDR1 is MNHNS and CDR2 SASEGT. This CDR3 is built from 16 residues. This chain's CDR3 is CASSDLGRDSGNTIYF. The CDR3 DNA sequence: TGTGCCAGCAGTGATTTAGGCAGGGACTCTGGAAACACCATATATTTT.

This chain uses TRBV4-2 with TRBJ2-1; 9 bases are a match to TRBD2. V gave up 3 bases and J gave up 8 bases; unmatched junction bases: 11. CDR3 length: 16 residues. CDR1 and CDR2 from the germline V gene are LGHNA and YNFKEQ. The CDR3 region is CASSHPPGLARDEQFF. CDR3 nucleotide sequence: TGTGCCAGCAGCCACCCTCCGGGACTAGCACGGGATGAGCAGTTCTTC.

The J gene is TRBJ2-5, the V gene TRBV18; the D is unclear. The CDR3 sequence is 15 residues long. Trimming shortened V by 0 bases and J by 2 bases, and 10 bases separated the two germline ends. Per the germline V gene, CDR1 is KGHSH and CDR2 is LQKENI. The DNA for the CDR3 is TGTGCCAGCTCACCACCGGGCTCATCTCAAGAGACCCAGTACTTC. It yields the protein CASSPPGSSQETQYF.

This clone came up many times. The chain uses TRBV27 and TRBJ2-1; D unclear. V lost 6 bases and J lost 6, with 9 bases in between. This CDR3 is built from 12 residues. Germline V gene sequence: CDR1 MNHEY, CDR2 SMNVEV (reference sequence). The CDR3, as DNA: TGTGCCAGCAGCTCCCACGGCAATGAGCAGTTCTTC. It yields the protein CASSSHGNEQFF.

The DNA for the CDR3 is TGCGCCAGCAGCCAAGATCAAACGGGTCTCTATTCACCCCTCCACTTT. Its translation is CASSQDQTGLYSPLHF. The rearrangement uses TRBV4-1 and TRBJ1-6; no definite D call. Trimming took 0 bases from V and 8 from J, leaving 14 bases between them. Germline values: CDR1 MGHRA, CDR2 YSYEKL. The CDR3 sequence is 16 residues long.

The gene calls are TRBV5-6 and TRBJ2-7, with 11 nucleotides matching TRBD2. This CDR3 spans 16 amino acids. Per the germline V gene, CDR1 is SGHDT and CDR2 is YYEEEE. Unmatched junction bases numbered 5, after V lost 2 bases and J lost 1 base. The CDR3 coding sequence is TGTGCCAGCAGCTTAACTAGCGGGGGCCTTTCCTACGAGCAGTACTTC. Residues: CASSLTSGGLSYEQYF.

V and J are TRBV5-4 and TRBJ2-5; no firm D call. CDR3 length: 13 amino acids. With 3 bases removed from V and 5 bases from J, the gap between germline ends came to 11 bases. Per germline, CDR1 SGHNT and CDR2 YYREEE (reference sequence). The CDR3 reads CASSWRHLETQYF. For the CDR3, the DNA is TGTGCCAGCAGCTGGCGACATCTGGAGACCCAGTACTTC.

The chain couples TRBV6-5 to TRBJ2-7, with TRBD2 matching over 8 bases. J was trimmed by 3 bases and V by 6 bases; bases with no gene match: 4. This CDR3 region has 13 residues. CDR1 and CDR2 from the germline V gene are MNHEY and SVGAGI. This chain's CDR3 is CASRSGSSYEQYF. CDR3 DNA sequence: TGTGCCAGCAGGAGCGGGAGTAGCTACGAGCAGTACTTC.

The chain has TRBV5-6 and TRBJ2-2; 7 bases are a match to TRBD1. There are 17 residues in the CDR3. V dropped 3 bases and J dropped 4; count of bases not matched to a gene: 12. CDR1 SGHDT and CDR2 YYEEEE come from the germline V gene. The CDR3 region is CASSSEIKTGPTGELFF. CDR3 nucleotides: TGTGCCAGCAGCTCAGAAATAAAGACAGGGCCCACCGGGGAGCTGTTTTTT.

The V call is TRBV2, the J call TRBJ1-5, with a possible D match to TRBD1 (5 bases). CDR3 size: 13 residues. Per germline, CDR1 SNHLY and CDR2 FYNNEI. V was pared by 3 bases and J by 11 bases, with 14 bases between. CDR3 protein: CASSEWGERSQHF. The CDR3 coding sequence is TGTGCCAGCAGTGAGTGGGGGGAGAGGTCCCAGCATTTT.

The CDR3 reads CASSRDLGELFF. The CDR3 DNA follows: TGCGCCAGCAGCCGGGATCTTGGGGAGCTGTTTTTT. The V gene is TRBV10-1, the J gene TRBJ2-2; tentative D call: TRBD2 (5 bases). V lost 6 bases to trimming and J lost 8 bases, with 10 bases between them. CDR1 and CDR2 from the germline V gene are WNHNN and SYGVQD (reference sequence). This CDR3 has 12 residues.